Sequencing of this T cell receptor (beta chain) was carried out in a study of metastatic and nonmetastatic thyroid tumors. Across the study: Malignant thyroid and benign thyroid patients provided blood and tumor or nodule tissue whose repertoires were compared.

Until they underwent thyroid surgery, no patient had received any treatment. TCRdb re-clonotyped the PCR reads via MiXCR. The sample consists of about 17,000 clones, more than 25% of them appearing once. This clone counts as medium-sized. Germline CDR1 reads SGHVS; CDR2 reads FQNEAQ. The V gene lost 3 bases and the J gene lost 3 bases, with 21 bases spanning the gap. This CDR3 is built from 17 residues. Sequencing input: tumor tissue. This chain connects TRBV7-8 to TRBJ2-7; possibly TRBD1 for D (6 bases). The sequence came from a female donor with papillary thyroid cancer or a benign thyroid nodule (not recorded which). Some clones in this sample may be carry-over from other donors' samples. CDR3 sequence (DNA): TGTGCCAGCAGCTTGACCGTCTCAGGGGTGGTTAACTACGAGCAGTACTTC. Protein product: CASSLTVSGVVNYEQYF.